There are a few counts of the clone carrying this T cell receptor (beta chain). Antigen specificity is unknown. PCR amplification relied on 60 Vbeta primers (plus 13 Jbeta primers). Some clones are missing from TCRdb's copy, which holds only in-frame ones; the method was immunoSEQ multiplex PCR. Of about 190,000 clones listed, approximately 80% are singletons. Though probably carrying unrecorded immune exposures, donors were nominally healthy at sampling. These data originate in a study of cytomegalovirus exposure and HLA in healthy donors. Study-wide findings and caveats: A later analysis reportedly identified an Asian-associated ancestry cluster as carrying fewer N-insertions than the approximately 670-donor mean.

Germline CDR1 is LNHDA and CDR2 is SQIVND (reference sequence). The CDR3 extends over 20 amino acids. Unmatched junction bases numbered 15, after V lost 5 bases and J lost 3 bases. Input material: PBMCs. V usage is TRBV19 and J usage is TRBJ2-4, with TRBD2 matching over 14 bases. The TCR originated in a woman aged 25 to 45 in good health and CMV-seropositive. The CDR3 is CASSVQPGTSGGALKNIQYF. The CDR3 coding sequence is TGTGCCAGTAGTGTCCAACCCGGGACTAGCGGGGGAGCCCTCAAAAACATTCAGTACTTC.